The clone carrying this T cell receptor beta chain was found once. The sample is drawn from a study of blood T cell repertoires in COVID-19. Study-level background: COVID-19 samples from acute and convalescent phases originated in the United States, Italy and Spain. Nucleic acid was either cDNA or gDNA, and it came from T cells, B-cell-depleted T cells, or PBMCs.

Those enrolled in Seattle joined during active infection and were followed longitudinally afterward. Trimming cost V 4 bases and J 0 bases; bases outside gene matches: 3. The germline gives CDR1 LGHDT, CDR2 YNNKEL (reference sequence). The CDR3 consists of 15 residues. Original processing methods: Estimated nucleated cell counts came from reference gene primer amplification. The assay was immunoSEQ multiplex PCR, and TCRdb's table has in-frame clones only and misses some. That table furnishes V, J and clone size, whereas the DNA furnished D and trimming. The table shows roughly 100,000 clones, with around 90% occurring only once.

This TCR was recovered from a woman in her forties or fifties with COVID-19, enrolled during active disease. This chain joins TRBV3-1 (or the pseudogene TRBV3-2) and TRBJ2-3; 8 bases fit TRBD2. Sequenced input: peripheral blood. The CDR3 reads CASSPGGISTDTQYF. CDR3 coding DNA: TGTGCCAGCAGCCCGGGGGGGATTAGCACAGATACGCAGTATTTT.